This T cell receptor (beta chain) appears in the sequencing data of a study of response to subunit inactivated influenza vaccine (dated by TCRdb to about 2018). For context, the study as a whole: Deep quantitative T cell receptor repertoire profiling was used in the study to track responses to a trivalent subunit inactivated influenza vaccine. General findings and caveats noted by the study authors: It was suggested by the authors that each seasonal influenza vaccination may recruit only a limited number of new T cells.

Regarding this clonotype: The antigen it binds to is not known. No clone much larger than this one lies a single base away; base qualities are absent.

Counted from cysteine to phenylalanine, this CDR3 has 22 amino acids. This entry keeps only the CDR3 DNA: 66 bases, framed from base 1. Per the germline V gene (reference sequence), DFQATT is the CDR1 and SNEGSKA is the CDR2. At the junction V is shortened by 6 bases and J by 0 bases, with 37 bases in between. Library preparation used RT-PCR. The sequencer was an Illumina HiSeq 2500. The raw public reads went through TCRdb reprocessing: fastp at Q25, MiXCR clone calling, in-frame beta chains kept. Every distinct CDR3 protein forms one entry, paired with its most common genes and DNA. For this sample the table gives hundreds of thousands of distinct CDR3 sequences, of which about 7.6% were detected only once. The top ten constitute 10% to 15% of the sample.

The sequences come from PBMCs from blood, collected roughly 24 months after vaccination. The chain was built from TRBV20-1 and TRBJ2-3; a weak D assignment points to TRBD2 (5 bases agree). The sequence derives from a man aged 50-75 years who received an inactivated influenza vaccine. Donor details come from another sample of the same person, matched by shared clones. DNA sequence: TGCAGTGCGCGAAAGTCGGAGGACGATCCCAGTGGCGGGCTCAGAAGCACAGATACGCAGTATTTT. This codes for CSARKSEDDPSGGLRSTDTQYF.